This entry features one TCR beta chain sequence. Its antigen is unknown. No much larger clone is present one base from it, and per-base qualities are unavailable. The method was 5' RACE. TCRdb names Illumina HiSeq 2000 as the instrument used. The public reads were run again by TCRdb, first through fastp at Q25 and then through MiXCR, and only productive beta chains were kept. Rows are combined by CDR3 protein, so each entry shows the most common genes and DNA. The sample's records list 50 to 80 distinct CDR3 sequences. The germline V gene specifies SGHDT as CDR1 and YYEEEE as CDR2. Between the V and J ends, shortened by 1 base and 0 bases respectively, the junction contains 11 bases. The CDR3 measures 15 amino acids from cysteine to phenylalanine. Only the CDR3 part of the read is kept: 45 bases, read in frame from the first base. This sample is drawn from a study (dated by TCRdb to about 2016). Some background on the complete study: The origins of HIV persistence were investigated in individuals who naturally controlled HIV infection.

Sequencing was performed on central memory T cells from blood PBMCs. The cell subset or site tag for this specimen amounts to: central memory CD4+ T cells. The origin of this receptor is a male donor with HIV. This chain is built from TRBV5-6 and TRBJ2-7, with the D gene uncertain. CDR3 reads: CASSLLGRASYEQYF. The DNA sequence follows: TGTGCCAGCAGCTTGTTGGGCCGGGCCTCCTACGAGCAGTACTTC. This CDR3, with the reference TRBV5-6 and TRBJ2-7 proteins standing in past its ends, gives the full variable domain DAGVTQSPTHLIKTRGQQVTLRCSPKSGHDTVSWYQQALGQGPQFIFQYYEEEERQRGNFPDRFSGHQFPNYSSELNVNALLLGDSALYLCASSLLGRASYEQYFGPGTRLTVT.